This record looks at one T cell receptor beta chain sequence and its context. The ends were cut back, 1 base at V and 8 bases at J, with 15 bases in the middle. The CDR3 is 15 residues long. Germline V gene lookup returns CDR1 MGHDK and CDR2 SYGVNS. This entry comes from a study of technical replicates of blood from a handful of donors. Only in-frame clones appear in the TCRdb table, and some are missing; sequencing was by immunoSEQ multiplex PCR. The table includes roughly 70,000 clones, 92% detected once. The chain uses TRBV25-1 and TRBJ1-3; D is undetermined. The material sequenced was T cells isolated from PBMCs. This clonotype originated in a human donor in good health. CDR3 DNA sequence: TGTGCCAGCAGTGAATCAAACTCACCTAGAGACACCATATATTTT. It encodes CASSESNSPRDTIYF.